One T cell receptor (beta chain) is described in this entry. In its sample, this clone was seen a few times. There is no known antigen for this receptor. The record has no base qualities; no much larger clone is one base away. One collaborating source in Seattle enrolled patients while the patients were actively infected and followed the patients over time throughout the course of disease. The collaborating institutions used their own protocols to collect whole blood in K2EDTA tubes. For TCRbeta analysis, collaborators shipped samples as frozen whole blood, isolated PBMCs, or DNA extracted from either of those sample types. V and J are trimmed by 4 bases and 6 bases, and the gene matches miss 3 bases of the junction. From its cysteine to its phenylalanine, the CDR3 spans 12 amino acids. CDR3 DNA only is kept here, 36 bases in frame from base 1. The immunoSEQ Assay, a bias-controlled multiplex PCR, was used to amplify TCRbeta CDR3 regions from genomic DNA. The authors' pipeline ran thus. Nucleated cell counts per sample were estimated from amplification of reference gene primers within the assay. To quantify the absolute abundance of each unique TCRbeta CDR3 rearrangement, sequence reads were collapsed and filtered. For each sample, productive Simpson clonality was calculated as the square root of Simpson's diversity index over productive rearrangements. TCRdb carries this immuneACCESS record with in-frame sequences only. Its versions omit some clonotypes, under half of them owing to an unresolved V gene in the studies checked, with the rest unexplained. The V and J calls and clone size were taken over from that table, and D and trimming were inferred from the DNA. In all, the sample holds about 180,000 clones, and approximately 85% of those were seen once. The ten most abundant clones make up about 5.6% of the sample.

These data come from a study of blood T cell repertoires in COVID-19 (dated by TCRdb to about 2020). Context from the whole study: Samples covering the acute and convalescent phases of COVID-19 were provided by collaborators in the United States, Italy and Spain. The prospective study material was composed of cDNA or gDNA derived from T cells, B-cell-depleted T cells, or PBMCs. Subjects who had been exposed to COVID-19, were actively infected with it, or had recovered from it provided the deeply sampled blood TCRbeta repertoires that made up the dataset. The repertoires were released in a freely available public database intended as a resource for research on the immune response to SARS-CoV-2. The samples were drawn from the first 160 participants of the ongoing ImmuneRACE study and from 1,200 or so subjects provided by 6 global collaborators. Sample metadata almost always included a de-identified subject ID, COVID-19 status, age in years and sex. Where available, HLA class I and class II types were obtained from metadata supplied by the sample provider rather than from assay-based typing.

What the authors observed across the whole study: The quantity of clinical and demographic metadata differed by source and by participant and was supplied without curation.

The V and J genes are TRBV12-3 or TRBV12-4 and TRBJ2-7; 7 bases in the middle match TRBD1. The source of this sequence is a woman between 45 and 65 years old with COVID-19, enrolled during active disease. The sample was peripheral blood. The CDR3 here reads CASSWNRGEQYF. The sequence in DNA is TGTGCCAGCAGTTGGAACAGGGGCGAGCAGTACTTC.